Shown below are 5 T cell receptor beta chains from a single sample sequenced in a study of T-cell memory formation after mild COVID-19. TCRdb processed the 5' RACE reads anew with MiXCR; each CDR3 protein has one entry. Here the sample spans fewer than 550,000 distinct CDR3 sequences, around 18% being singletons. The sample consisted of PBMCs or a T cell subset sorted from them (not recorded which). These receptors were obtained from an adult woman who had mild COVID-19 (a few samples of this study predate the infection). Cell type and time point are not known.

V usage is TRBV6-2 or TRBV6-3 and J usage is TRBJ2-1; 14 bases are a match to TRBD2. V was pared by 0 bases and J by 10 bases, with 2 bases of the junction left unmatched. In germline, CDR1 is MNHEY, CDR2 SVGEGT. The CDR3 covers 15 residues. The CDR3 is CASSYSRTSGREQFF. As DNA, the CDR3 is TGTGCCAGCAGTTACTCCCGGACTAGCGGGAGGGAGCAGTTCTTC.

The chain uses TRBV18 and TRBJ2-3; no firm D call. The V and J ends lost 2 bases and 3 bases respectively, with 9 bases between them. Germline V CDR1 and CDR2: KGHSH, LQKENI. The CDR3 is made up of 14 amino acids. The CDR3 region has the DNA TGTGCCAGCTCACCAAATGGTCCTACAGATACGCAGTATTTT. Amino acids: CASSPNGPTDTQYF.

This sequence joins TRBV24-1 and TRBJ2-2, with TRBD2 as a possible D gene (5 bases). Germline CDR1 and CDR2: KGHDR and SFDVKD. The V end was cut by 4 bases, the J end by 4 bases, with 12 bases between. There are 15 residues in the CDR3. CDR3 DNA sequence: TGTGCCACCAGTGACACCGGCCGGGGCACCGGGGAGCTGTTTTTT. It specifies CATSDTGRGTGELFF.

The chain employs TRBV18 and TRBJ2-1; D gene unclear. Germline V lookup: CDR1 KGHSH, CDR2 LQKENI. The germline V and J ends were trimmed by 3 bases and 5 bases, with 8 bases remaining between them. The CDR3 extends over 13 amino acids. The CDR3 DNA sequence: TGTGCCAGCTCACCCCTCGGGCACAATGAGCAGTTCTTC. This translates into CASSPLGHNEQFF.

This clonotype was detected only a few times. The J gene is TRBJ2-3, the V gene TRBV12-3 or TRBV12-4, with TRBD2 as a possible D gene (7 bases). Trimming stripped 6 bases from V and 0 bases from J, with 19 bases between. The CDR3 has 17 residues. The CDR3 nucleotides read TGTGCCAGCAGCCAGACGGTGGGGGGGCGAAGCACAGATACGCAGTATTTT. It is translated as CASSQTVGGRSTDTQYF.